The sequence of this T cell receptor beta chain was determined in a study of blood T cell repertoires in COVID-19 (dated by TCRdb to the early 2020s). For context, the study as a whole: Samples covering the acute and convalescent phases of COVID-19 were provided by collaborators in the United States, Italy and Spain. The material from the prospective study consisted of cDNA or gDNA derived from T cells, B-cell-depleted T cells, or PBMCs. The samples were drawn from two sources: the first 160 participants of the ongoing ImmuneRACE study, and 1,254 subjects contributed by 6 global collaborators. The repertoires were released in a freely available public database intended as a resource for research on the immune response to SARS-CoV-2. Where HLA class I and class II types were available, the types were taken from metadata supplied by the sample provider, not from assay-based typing. The dataset comprised deeply sampled blood TCRbeta repertoires from subjects exposed to, actively infected with, or recovered from COVID-19. Nearly every sample came with metadata listing a de-identified subject ID, COVID-19 status, age in years and sex. General findings and caveats noted by the study authors: The quantity of clinical and demographic metadata differed by source and by participant and was supplied without curation.

The immunoSEQ Assay, a bias-controlled multiplex PCR, was used to amplify TCRbeta CDR3 regions from genomic DNA. For the original study's pipeline: Within the assay, amplification of reference gene primers was used to estimate how many nucleated cells each sample contained. To quantify the absolute abundance of each unique TCRbeta CDR3 rearrangement, sequence reads were collapsed and filtered. Productive Simpson clonality was computed per sample as the square root of Simpson's diversity index over productive rearrangements. The clones in this table, taken by TCRdb from immuneACCESS, are in-frame only. Not every clone is retained; where verified, under half of the shortfall comes from an unresolved V gene, and the cause of the rest is unknown. V, J and clone size are taken as reported in that table, and D and trimming were inferred from the DNA itself. This sample gives more than 85,000 clones in total; about 85% of them show up just once. The ten largest clones capture approximately 4.9% of the sample.

Notes on this clone: What antigen it recognizes has not been identified. No much larger clone is present one base from it, and per-base qualities are unavailable.

Whole blood was collected in K2EDTA tubes by collaborating institutions according to the institutions' own protocols. For TCRbeta analysis, collaborator samples were shipped as frozen whole blood, as isolated PBMCs, or as DNA extracted from either sample type. CDR1 and CDR2 are drawn from the germline V gene: MNHNS, SASEGT. There are 13 amino acids in the CDR3, from cysteine to phenylalanine inclusive. The kept DNA is CDR3 alone, 39 bases in frame from the first base. The V and J ends are trimmed by 0 bases and 6 bases, leaving 6 bases between them. The chain is assembled from TRBV6-1 and TRBJ1-5; a tentative D match to TRBD1 spans 5 bases. This clonotype was obtained from a man between 65 and 85 years old with acute or convalescent COVID-19. Material: peripheral blood. The CDR3 region: CASSEARVQPQHF. DNA sequence: TGTGCCAGCAGTGAAGCCAGGGTTCAGCCCCAGCATTTT.